This TCR beta chain was recovered during a study of blood T cell repertoires in COVID-19. The wider study: In each case, the material was cDNA or gDNA derived from T cells, B-cell-depleted T cells, or PBMCs.

Enrolled during active infection, Seattle patients were then followed longitudinally. Libraries were prepared by immunoSEQ multiplex PCR; TCRdb keeps only in-frame clonotypes and omits some of them. Of roughly 240,000 clones listed, approximately 85% were seen once; the top ten hold about 5.1%. The CDR3 spans 14 residues. Germline-derived CDR1 and CDR2 are MDHEN and SYDVKM. Trimming removed 2 bases at V and 6 bases at J, with 12 bases between. The receptor's source is a man aged 50-59 years with COVID-19, enrolled during active disease. The rearrangement uses TRBV28 and TRBJ2-3; D gene uncertain. Specimen: peripheral blood. CDR3 sequence reads: CASSLAMLQDTQYF. CDR3 sequence (DNA): TGTGCCAGCAGTTTAGCCATGTTACAGGATACGCAGTATTTT. Using reference TRBV28 and TRBJ2-3 for the parts outside the CDR3, the full variable domain is DVKVTQSSRYLVKRTGEKVFLECVQDMDHENMFWYRQDPGLGLRLIYFSYDVKMKEKGDIPEGYSVSREKKERFSLILESASTNQTSMYLCASSLAMLQDTQYFGPGTRLTVL.